This TCR beta chain was identified during a study of shared clonotypes between healthy human individuals. Points from the study as a whole: Genetic and exposure-history diversity was limited by the few donors.

Deep-level running was used for the assay. Over several immunoSEQ plates, each subset's genomic DNA was distributed in even portions. Some clones are missing from TCRdb's copy, which holds only in-frame ones; the method was immunoSEQ multiplex PCR. The table records about 2.4 million clones, over 85% of them present only once. On this clone itself: Its antigen is as yet unknown.

V trimming: 1 base; J trimming: 0 bases; junction bases outside the gene matches: 5. Germline V lookup: CDR1 SGHVS, CDR2 FNYEAQ. This CDR3 has 16 amino acids. Sequenced sample: naive CD4+ T cells from PBMCs. Subset denoted: CD45RA+ positively selected. The origin of this receptor is a young man in good health. Some clones in this sample may be carry-over from other donors' samples. The chain combines TRBV7-6 with TRBJ2-7, with TRBD2 matching 8 bases. The CDR3 region has the DNA TGTGCCAGCAGCTTAGAACCGGGACTAGGCTCCTACGAGCAGTACTTC. Amino acids: CASSLEPGLGSYEQYF.